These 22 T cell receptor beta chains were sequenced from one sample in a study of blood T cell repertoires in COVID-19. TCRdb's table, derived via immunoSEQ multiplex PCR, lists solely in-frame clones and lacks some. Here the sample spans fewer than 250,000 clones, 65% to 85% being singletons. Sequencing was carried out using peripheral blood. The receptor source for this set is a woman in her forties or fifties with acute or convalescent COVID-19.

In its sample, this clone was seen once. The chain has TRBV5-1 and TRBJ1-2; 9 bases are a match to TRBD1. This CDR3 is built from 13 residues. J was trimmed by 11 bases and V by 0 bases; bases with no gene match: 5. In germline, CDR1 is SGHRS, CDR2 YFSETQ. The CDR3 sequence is CASSLDGTGFYTF. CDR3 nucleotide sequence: TGCGCCAGCAGCTTGGACGGGACAGGGTTTTACACCTTC.

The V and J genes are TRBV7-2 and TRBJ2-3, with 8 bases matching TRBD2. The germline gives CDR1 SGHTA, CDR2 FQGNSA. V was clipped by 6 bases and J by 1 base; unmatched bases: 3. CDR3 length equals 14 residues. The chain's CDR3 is CASRETSGTDTQYF. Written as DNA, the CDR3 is TGTGCCAGCAGGGAGACTAGCGGCACAGATACGCAGTATTTT.

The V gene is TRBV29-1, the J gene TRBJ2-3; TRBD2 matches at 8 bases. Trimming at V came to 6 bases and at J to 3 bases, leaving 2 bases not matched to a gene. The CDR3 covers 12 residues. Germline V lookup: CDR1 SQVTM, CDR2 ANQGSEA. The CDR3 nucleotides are TGCAGCGTACTAGCGGCGACAGATACGCAGTATTTT. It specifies CSVLAATDTQYF.

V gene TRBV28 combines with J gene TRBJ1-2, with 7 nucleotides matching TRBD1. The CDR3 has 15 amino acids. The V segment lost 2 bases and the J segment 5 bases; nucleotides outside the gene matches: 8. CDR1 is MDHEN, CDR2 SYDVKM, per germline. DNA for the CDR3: TGTGCCAGCAGTTTACCCCCGGGACAGTTTTATGGCTACACCTTC. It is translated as CASSLPPGQFYGYTF.

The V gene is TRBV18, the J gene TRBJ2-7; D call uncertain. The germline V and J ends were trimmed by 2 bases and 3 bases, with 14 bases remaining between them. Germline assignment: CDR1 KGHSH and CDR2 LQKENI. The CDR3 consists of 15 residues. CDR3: CASSPFAVENYEQYF. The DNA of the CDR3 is TGTGCCAGCTCACCATTCGCGGTGGAAAACTACGAGCAGTACTTC.

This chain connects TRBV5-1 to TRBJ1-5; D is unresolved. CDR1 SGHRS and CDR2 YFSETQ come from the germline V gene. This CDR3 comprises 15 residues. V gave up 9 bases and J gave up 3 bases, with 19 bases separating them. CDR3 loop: CATSRLRSVNQPQHF. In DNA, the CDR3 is TGCGCCACCTCGAGGCTCCGGAGTGTCAATCAGCCCCAGCATTTT.

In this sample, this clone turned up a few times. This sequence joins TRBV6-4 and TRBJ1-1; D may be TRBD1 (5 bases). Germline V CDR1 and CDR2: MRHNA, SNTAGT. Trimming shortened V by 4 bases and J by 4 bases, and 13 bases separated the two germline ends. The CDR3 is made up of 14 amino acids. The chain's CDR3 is CASSAGTSSTEAFF. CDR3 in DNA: TGTGCCAGCAGTGCTGGGACTTCAAGCACTGAAGCTTTCTTT.

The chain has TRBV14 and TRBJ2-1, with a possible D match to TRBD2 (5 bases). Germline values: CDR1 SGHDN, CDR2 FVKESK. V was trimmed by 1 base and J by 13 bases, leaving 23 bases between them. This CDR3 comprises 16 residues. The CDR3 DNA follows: TGTGCCAGCAGCCAAGCCGGTTGGGCCCCAACGAGGGAACAGTTCTTC. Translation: CASSQAGWAPTREQFF.

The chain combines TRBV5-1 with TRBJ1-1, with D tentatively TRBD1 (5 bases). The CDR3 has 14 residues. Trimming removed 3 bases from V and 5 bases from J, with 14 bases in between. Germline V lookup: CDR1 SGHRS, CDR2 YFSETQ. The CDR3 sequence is CASSSGSEGTEAFF. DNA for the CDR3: TGCGCCAGCAGCTCGGGATCGGAGGGGACTGAAGCTTTCTTT.

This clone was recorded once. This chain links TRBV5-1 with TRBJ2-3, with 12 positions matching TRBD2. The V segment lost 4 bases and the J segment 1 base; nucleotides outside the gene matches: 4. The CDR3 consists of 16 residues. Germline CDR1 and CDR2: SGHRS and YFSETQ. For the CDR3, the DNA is TGCGCCAGCAGCCTACGACTAGCGGGAGGCACAGATACGCAGTATTTT. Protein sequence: CASSLRLAGGTDTQYF.

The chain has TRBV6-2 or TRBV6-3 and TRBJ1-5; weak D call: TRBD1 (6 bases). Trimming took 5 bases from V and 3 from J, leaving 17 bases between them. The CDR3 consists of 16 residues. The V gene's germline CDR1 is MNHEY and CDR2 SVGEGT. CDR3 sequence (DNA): TGTGCCAGCAGTAAGGAACAGGGAGTCTCCAATCAGCCCCAGCATTTT. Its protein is CASSKEQGVSNQPQHF.

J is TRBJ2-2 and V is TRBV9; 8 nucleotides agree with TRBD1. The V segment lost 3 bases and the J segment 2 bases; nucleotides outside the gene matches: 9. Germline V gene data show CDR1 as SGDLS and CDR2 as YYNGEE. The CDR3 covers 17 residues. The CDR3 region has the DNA TGTGCCAGCAGCGCCTACGAACAGGGGGGCAACACCGGGGAGCTGTTTTTT. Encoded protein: CASSAYEQGGNTGELFF.

CDR3: CASSLQGGSSGKLTDTQYF. The DNA for the CDR3 is TGTGCCAGCAGTTTACAGGGTGGGTCTAGCGGAAAACTCACAGATACGCAGTATTTT. J is TRBJ2-3 and V is TRBV28; 7 bases map to TRBD2. CDR3 length equals 19 residues. Looked up from germline, CDR1 is MDHEN and CDR2 is SYDVKM. After removal of 2 bases from V and 2 bases from J, the junction contained 16 bases not matched to a gene.

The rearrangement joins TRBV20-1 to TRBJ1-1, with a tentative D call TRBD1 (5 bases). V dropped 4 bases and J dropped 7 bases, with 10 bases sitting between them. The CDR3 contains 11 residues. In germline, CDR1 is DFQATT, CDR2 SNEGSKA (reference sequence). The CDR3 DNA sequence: TGCAGTGCTACAGGGTTGGGTGAAGCTTTCTTT. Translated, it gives CSATGLGEAFF.

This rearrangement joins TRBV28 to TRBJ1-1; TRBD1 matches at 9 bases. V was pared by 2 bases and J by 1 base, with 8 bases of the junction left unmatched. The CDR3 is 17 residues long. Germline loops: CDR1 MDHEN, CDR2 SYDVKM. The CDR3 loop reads CASSLITGGPGNTEAFF. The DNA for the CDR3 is TGTGCCAGCAGTTTAATCACAGGGGGCCCGGGGAACACTGAAGCTTTCTTT.

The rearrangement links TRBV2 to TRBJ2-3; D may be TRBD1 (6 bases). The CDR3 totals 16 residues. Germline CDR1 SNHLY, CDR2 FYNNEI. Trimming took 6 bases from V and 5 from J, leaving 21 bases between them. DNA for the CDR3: TGTGCCAGCAGCGCCTACAGGGATTCAAGTGGAGATACGCAGTATTTT. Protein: CASSAYRDSSGDTQYF. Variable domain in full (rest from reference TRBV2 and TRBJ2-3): EPEVTQTPSHQVTQMGQEVILRCVPISNHLYFYWYRQILGQKVEFLVSFYNNEISEKSEIFDDQFSVERPDGSNFTLKIRSTKLEDSAMYFCASSAYRDSSGDTQYFGPGTRLTVL.

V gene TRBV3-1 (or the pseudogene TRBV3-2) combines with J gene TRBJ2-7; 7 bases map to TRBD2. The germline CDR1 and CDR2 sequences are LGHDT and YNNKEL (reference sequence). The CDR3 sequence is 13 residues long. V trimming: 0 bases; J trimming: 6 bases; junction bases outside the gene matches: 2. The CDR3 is CASSQEGGGEQYF. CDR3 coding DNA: TGTGCCAGCAGCCAAGAGGGCGGGGGCGAGCAGTACTTC.

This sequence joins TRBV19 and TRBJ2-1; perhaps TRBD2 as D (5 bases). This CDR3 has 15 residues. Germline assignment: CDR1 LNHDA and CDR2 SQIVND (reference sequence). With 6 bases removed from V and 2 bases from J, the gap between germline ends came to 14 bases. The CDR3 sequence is CASSLSDSAYNEQFF. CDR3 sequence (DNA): TGTGCCAGTAGCCTTTCGGACTCAGCCTACAATGAGCAGTTCTTC.

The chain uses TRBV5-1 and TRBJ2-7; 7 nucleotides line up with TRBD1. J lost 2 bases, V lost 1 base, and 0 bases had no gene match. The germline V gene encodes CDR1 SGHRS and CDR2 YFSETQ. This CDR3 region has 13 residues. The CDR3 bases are TGCGCCAGCAGCTTGCAGGGGGCCTACGAGCAGTACTTC. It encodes CASSLQGAYEQYF.

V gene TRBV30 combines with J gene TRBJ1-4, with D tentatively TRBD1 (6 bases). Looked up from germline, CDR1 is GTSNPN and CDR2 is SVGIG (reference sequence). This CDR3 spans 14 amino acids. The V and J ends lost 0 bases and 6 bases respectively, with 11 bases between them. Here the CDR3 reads CAWSVGAGDEKLFF. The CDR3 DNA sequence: TGTGCCTGGAGTGTAGGGGCAGGGGATGAAAAACTGTTTTTT.

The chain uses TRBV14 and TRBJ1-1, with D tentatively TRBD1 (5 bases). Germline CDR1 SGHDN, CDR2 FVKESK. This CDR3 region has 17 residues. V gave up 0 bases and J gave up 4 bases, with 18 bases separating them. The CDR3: CASSQDLRRPQGTEAFF. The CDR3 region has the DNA TGTGCCAGCAGCCAAGATCTCCGGCGGCCGCAGGGCACTGAAGCTTTCTTT.

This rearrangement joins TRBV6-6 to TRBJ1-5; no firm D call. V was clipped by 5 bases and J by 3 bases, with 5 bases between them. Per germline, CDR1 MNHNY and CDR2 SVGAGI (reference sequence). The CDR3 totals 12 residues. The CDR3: CASSPPNQPQHF. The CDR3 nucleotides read TGTGCCAGCAGTCCTCCCAATCAGCCCCAGCATTTT.